The clone carrying this T cell receptor beta chain was counted between two and nine times. These data originate in a study of blood T cells in healthy people across ages. With 3 bases removed from V and 1 base from J, the gap between germline ends came to 9 bases. Germline CDR1 reads DFQATT; CDR2 reads SNEGSKA (reference sequence). The CDR3 loop spans 13 amino acids. Using a J-beta primer mix together with a sample-barcoded 5' primer, a second PCR was run for 7 to 11 cycles. Via MiXCR, TCRdb re-called the 5' RACE reads, giving one row per CDR3 protein. Of around 1,900,000 distinct CDR3 sequences in the sample, approximately 40% were seen once.

Sequencing was done on a sample of blood. The source of this sequence is a human donor in good health. The chain employs TRBV20-1 and TRBJ1-1; possible D gene TRBD1, 5 bases. CDR3 residues: CSARSDRNTEAFF. In DNA form, the CDR3 reads TGCAGTGCTAGGAGTGACAGGAACACTGAAGCTTTCTTT.